A selection of T cell receptor beta chains follows, all from one sample in a study of shared clonotypes between healthy human individuals. Clones were sequenced by immunoSEQ multiplex PCR, and TCRdb holds only the in-frame ones, with some missing. This repertoire shows millions of clones, about 95% found once; its top ten account for 0.9% to 1.4%. Material: naive CD8+ T cells sorted from blood. These receptors all stem from a man aged 18-30 years in good health. The CDR3 runs from the conserved cysteine through the conserved F or W. The order of the fields is D gene, clone size, J gene, V gene, CDR3 protein, CDR3 DNA. The D gene is left open where the match is weak. Clone size, where shown, is once, few, many, or a class for clones that have expanded.

NA	NA	TRBJ1-3	TRBV5-4	CASSLTGVGGNTIYF	TGTGCCAGCAGCTTGACGGGAGTGGGCGGAAACACCATATATTTT
NA	once	TRBJ1-2	TRBV9	CASSTPAGRGDYGYTF	TGTGCCAGCAGCACCCCAGCAGGAAGAGGTGACTATGGCTACACCTTC
NA	once	TRBJ2-7	TRBV4-3	CASSQGYLVGLDEQYF	TGCGCCAGCAGCCAAGGGTATCTAGTGGGCCTCGACGAGCAGTACTTC
NA	NA	TRBJ2-7	TRBV11-2	CASSPPLGKEQYF	TGTGCCAGCAGCCCCCCCTTGGGTAAGGAACAGTACTTC
TRBD2	NA	TRBJ2-5	TRBV10-3	CAISDPPLAGGRETQYF	TGTGCCATCAGTGACCCGCCTCTAGCGGGGGGGCGCGAGACCCAGTACTTC
TRBD1	NA	TRBJ2-5	TRBV27	CASSSPGGSEETQYF	TGTGCCAGCAGTTCCCCAGGGGGCAGCGAGGAGACCCAGTACTTC
TRBD1	NA	TRBJ2-1	TRBV5-6	CASSLGNGTGYNEQFF	TGTGCCAGCAGCTTGGGGAATGGGACAGGGTACAATGAGCAGTTCTTC
TRBD1	once	TRBJ1-2	TRBV7-9	CASSPTGAYYGYTF	TGTGCCAGCAGCCCGACAGGGGCTTACTATGGCTACACCTTC
NA	NA	TRBJ2-7	TRBV9	CASSEMEDYEQYF	TGTGCCAGCAGCGAAATGGAAGACTACGAGCAGTACTTC
NA	once	TRBJ1-2	TRBV4-2	CASSQENIANYGYTF	TGTGCCAGCAGCCAAGAAAACATCGCTAACTATGGCTACACCTTC
NA	NA	TRBJ1-2	TRBV6-1	CASSEGWTSLGNYGYTF	TGTGCCAGCAGTGAAGGTTGGACCTCCCTTGGGAACTATGGCTACACCTTC
NA	NA	TRBJ1-1	TRBV7-9	CASSLDRNTEAFF	TGTGCCAGCAGCTTAGACCGGAACACTGAAGCTTTCTTT
NA	NA	TRBJ2-1	TRBV7-6	CASSLEVGNEQFF	TGTGCCAGCAGCTTAGAAGTGGGTAATGAGCAGTTCTTC
NA	NA	TRBJ2-5	TRBV5-1	CASSLDRVGRPETQYF	TGCGCCAGCAGCTTGGACCGCGTGGGGAGACCAGAGACCCAGTACTTC
NA	NA	TRBJ2-7	TRBV13	CASSPQDSRGSEQYF	TGTGCCAGCAGCCCTCAGGACAGTCGGGGGTCCGAGCAGTACTTC
NA	NA	TRBJ1-4	TRBV27	CASSLGGSNEKLFF	TGTGCCAGCAGTTTAGGGGGGTCTAATGAAAAACTGTTTTTT
NA	once	TRBJ1-1	TRBV11-3	CASSLRGGDTEAFF	TGTGCCAGCAGCCTCCGGGGAGGGGACACTGAAGCTTTCTTT
TRBD1	NA	TRBJ1-1	TRBV27	CASSPDRAGTEAFF	TGTGCCAGCAGTCCGGACAGGGCGGGCACTGAAGCTTTCTTT
NA	NA	TRBJ2-7	TRBV19	CASSIYGDYEQYF	TGTGCCAGTAGTATATACGGCGATTACGAGCAGTACTTC
NA	NA	TRBJ2-1	TRBV29-1	CSVEEDVDEQFF	TGCAGCGTTGAAGAGGATGTCGATGAGCAGTTCTTC
NA	NA	TRBJ2-5	TRBV7-9	CASSSTGGRETQYF	TGTGCCAGCAGCTCCACGGGGGGCAGAGAGACCCAGTACTTC
TRBD1	NA	TRBJ1-5	TRBV29-1	CSVGTGVDQPQHF	TGCAGCGTGGGGACAGGGGTGGATCAGCCCCAGCATTTT
TRBD2	NA	TRBJ2-5	TRBV6-5	CASSRGLAGETQYF	TGTGCCAGCAGCCGCGGACTAGCTGGGGAGACCCAGTACTTC
NA	NA	TRBJ2-1	TRBV9	CASSVLSGEYNEQFF	TGTGCCAGCAGCGTATTGAGCGGAGAGTACAATGAGCAGTTCTTC
TRBD1	NA	TRBJ1-2	TRBV4-1	CASSQIRTGEDGYTF	TGCGCCAGCAGCCAAATTCGGACAGGGGAGGATGGCTACACCTTC
NA	once	TRBJ2-7	TRBV10-2	CASSVAPGPYEQYF	TGCGCCAGCAGTGTGGCCCCGGGGCCCTACGAGCAGTACTTC
TRBD2	NA	TRBJ2-2	TRBV27	CASSFLAGDVTGELFF	TGTGCCAGCAGTTTTCTCGCGGGAGACGTCACCGGGGAGCTGTTTTTT
TRBD2	NA	TRBJ2-7	TRBV4-1	CASSQQTSGATYEQYF	TGCGCCAGCAGCCAACAGACTAGCGGGGCTACCTACGAGCAGTACTTC
NA	NA	TRBJ1-1	TRBV7-8	CASSFGLNTEAFF	TGTGCCAGCAGCTTCGGCCTGAACACTGAAGCTTTCTTT